The 2 T cell receptor beta chains in this list originate from one sample, sequenced in a study of control samples from healthy donors and cancer patients. Produced via immunoSEQ multiplex PCR; TCRdb's table is partial and in-frame only. The table has over 200,000 clones, roughly four fifths seen once. Sequencing was performed on PBMCs. The receptors stem from a woman in her fifties or sixties with lung cancer.

This chain links TRBV10-2 with TRBJ2-1; the D is unclear. The CDR3 sequence is 16 residues long. In germline, CDR1 is WSHSY, CDR2 SAAADI. V lost 2 bases and J lost 0, with 11 bases in between. The CDR3 is CASSETVGGSYNEQFF. For the CDR3, the DNA is TGCGCCAGCAGTGAGACGGTAGGTGGCTCCTACAATGAGCAGTTCTTC.

This clone was seen only once. The chain is built from TRBV2 and TRBJ1-3, with D unclear. The germline V gene has CDR1 SNHLY and CDR2 FYNNEI. V was pared by 1 base and J by 4 bases, with 14 bases between. The CDR3 is 16 amino acids. CDR3 residues: CASSEGPLLTGNTIYF. The CDR3 DNA is TGTGCCAGCAGTGAAGGCCCACTTCTAACCGGAAACACCATATATTTT.